This T cell receptor (beta chain) was observed in a study of neurological immune-mediated disorders. General study results and limits: None of the CDR3 amino acid sequences found in expanded clones was shared across subjects. This suggests that the TCR-beta repertoires were private in all groups.

The authors made cDNA by 5'RACE with 10-nucleotide random UMIs. From 15-18 subjects, each sequencing run yielded over 170 million TCR-beta sequences. One entry per CDR3 protein results from TCRdb running MiXCR on the 5' RACE reads. Among 50,000 or so distinct CDR3 sequences listed, over 9.5% were seen once. Unsorted libraries used 2 million PBMCs kept at -80 degrees C. This clonotype was picked up a small number of times. What it recognizes is unknown. The receptor's source is a man in his fifties or sixties in good health. Sequences were obtained from PBMCs.

The CDR3 nucleotides are TGCAGTTGGGGACAGGGAGGGAATTCACCCCTCCACTTT. It codes for CSWGQGGNSPLHF. The J gene is TRBJ1-6, the V gene TRBV20-1; 9 bases fit TRBD1. Looked up from germline, CDR1 is DFQATT and CDR2 is SNEGSKA (reference sequence). The CDR3 spans 13 residues. The junction had 6 bases not matched to a gene; V was cut back by 8 bases and J by 7 bases.